The sequence of this TCR beta chain was determined in a study of Tregs in tolerant kidney transplant recipients (dated by TCRdb to the late 2010s). For the study in its entirety: Before combined kidney and bone marrow transplantation, this study identified donor-specific regulatory T cells using TCRbeta sequencing and then followed those same cells after transplant. TCRbeta repertoire sequencing was used in a few healthy controls to compare several ways of expanding Tregs specific for an allogeneic donor.

Sequences SGHTA (CDR1) and FQGNSA (CDR2) are obtained from the germline V gene. Trimming accounts for 4 bases at V and 5 bases at J, while the number of junction bases matched to no gene is 5. From its cysteine to its phenylalanine, the CDR3 spans 14 amino acids. The sequence is cut down to CDR3 DNA, 42 bases in frame from base 1. For TCRbeta CDR3 sequencing, genomic DNA from the sorted cells was extracted using the QIAGEN DNeasy Blood and Tissue Kit. High-throughput TCRbeta CDR3 sequencing, including PCR amplification with bias correction and internal controls, was performed commercially through immunoSEQ. In the original analysis: Unique productive TCRbeta sequences were defined by CDR3 nucleotide sequence when primers matched and otherwise by CDR3 amino acid sequence together with Vbeta and Jbeta genes. To correct for sorting error, sequences found in more than one sorted population at a frequency ratio of 2:1 or less were discarded, and the remaining shared sequences were assigned to the population with the higher frequency. A sequence counted as donor-reactive if, in CFSE-low cells, the sequence had a frequency of at least 0.01% and was expanded at least 5-fold compared with unstimulated cells. Jensen-Shannon divergence calculated on the top 100 TCRbeta sequences ranked by frequency was used to measure repertoire divergence. For samples with multiple sequencing runs, sorting error was corrected in each run separately before the runs were combined. Entries here come from immuneACCESS through TCRdb and include only in-frame sequences with V and J called. Some clones fail to appear in such tables; in the studies checked, an unresolved V gene covers under half of the shortfall, and the cause of the remainder is unknown. The V and J calls and clone size are taken from that table; D and trimming were inferred from the DNA. The sample table contains approximately 260,000 clones; only one count was recorded for 84% of them. The ten most abundant clones make up 0.64% of the sample.

Thawed PBMCs were FACS-sorted into unstimulated Tregs (CD4+CD25+CD127-), CD4+ non-Tregs (CD4+CD25-), CD4 cells and CD8 cells. Healthy control blood came either as purchased buffy coats or from healthy volunteers. Healthy control blood was processed to PBMCs with a Ficoll density gradient and then cryopreserved, whereas patient PBMCs were collected both before and after transplant. General conclusions and limits of the study: Expanding Tregs with activated donor B cells appeared to identify the most biologically relevant and donor-specific TCRbeta repertoire. Biological reproducibility was not examined directly, but technical replication error appeared to be minimal. Because the study included only a small number of patients, the results must be confirmed in larger populations and under other immunosuppression protocols.

This clone was detected only once. The target of this receptor is not known. Base qualities are missing; no much larger clone stands one base away. The sample was CD4+ T cells from blood. This clonotype was obtained from a human donor in good health. In this chain, TRBV7-2 is recombined with TRBJ1-5; the central 7 bases match TRBD1. The CDR3 has the sequence CASSSGTEHQPQHF. Read as DNA, the sequence is TGTGCCAGCAGCTCCGGGACAGAACATCAGCCCCAGCATTTT.